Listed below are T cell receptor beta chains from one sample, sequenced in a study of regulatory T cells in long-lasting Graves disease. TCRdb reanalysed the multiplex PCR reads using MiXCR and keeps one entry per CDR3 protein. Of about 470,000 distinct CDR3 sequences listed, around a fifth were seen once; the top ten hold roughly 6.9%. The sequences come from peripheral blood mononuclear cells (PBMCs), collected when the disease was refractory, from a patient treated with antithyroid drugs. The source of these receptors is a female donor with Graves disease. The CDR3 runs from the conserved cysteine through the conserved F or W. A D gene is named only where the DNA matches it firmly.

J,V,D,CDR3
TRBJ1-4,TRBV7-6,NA,CASSRYPTALATNEKLFF
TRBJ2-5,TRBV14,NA,CASSQFSWPQETQYF
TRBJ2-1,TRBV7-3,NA,CASSSKPDRPSSYNEQFF
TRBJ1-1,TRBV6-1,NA,CASTPPDRQAFF
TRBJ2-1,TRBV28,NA,CAIGGWEQFF
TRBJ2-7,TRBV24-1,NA,CATSDPTSSYEQYF
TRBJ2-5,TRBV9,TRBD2,CASSLRSGDSGTQYF
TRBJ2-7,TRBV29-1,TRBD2,CSVPGTSGSYEQYF
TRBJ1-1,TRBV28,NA,CASSKAYSRGLGTEAFF
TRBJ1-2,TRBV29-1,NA,CSVGGDDYGYTF
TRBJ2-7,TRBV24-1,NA,CATSNGAYEQYF
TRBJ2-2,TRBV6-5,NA,CASSYRSGEPFF
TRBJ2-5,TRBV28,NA,CASSGDEQGQETQYF
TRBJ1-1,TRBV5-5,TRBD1,CASSLGQGFYTEAFF
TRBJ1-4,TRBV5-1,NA,CASNRVPREKLFF
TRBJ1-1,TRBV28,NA,CASSFEEKTEAFF
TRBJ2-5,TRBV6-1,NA,CASKGHIRETQYF
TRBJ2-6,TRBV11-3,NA,CASSLALVGQNASGANVLTF
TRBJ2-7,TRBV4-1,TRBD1,CASSQTSGGEYEQYF